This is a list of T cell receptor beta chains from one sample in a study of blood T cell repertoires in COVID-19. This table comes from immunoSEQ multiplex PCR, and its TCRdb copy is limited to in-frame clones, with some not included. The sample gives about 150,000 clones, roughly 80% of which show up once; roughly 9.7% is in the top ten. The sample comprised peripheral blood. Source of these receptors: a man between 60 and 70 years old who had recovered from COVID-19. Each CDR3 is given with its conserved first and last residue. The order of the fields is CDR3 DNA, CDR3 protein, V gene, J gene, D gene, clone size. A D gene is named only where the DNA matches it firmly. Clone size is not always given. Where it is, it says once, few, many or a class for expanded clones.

CDR3nt: TGCGCCAGCAGCCCTTCGGACAGGAATGAAAAACTGTTTTTT; CDR3aa: CASSPSDRNEKLFF; v_gene: TRBV4-3; j_gene: TRBJ1-4; d_gene: TRBD1; abundance: many
CDR3nt: TGTGCCAGCAGCTCCTCGGTCGGGAACTATGGCTACACCTTC; CDR3aa: CASSSSVGNYGYTF; v_gene: TRBV11-2; j_gene: TRBJ1-2; d_gene: .; abundance: .
CDR3nt: TGTGCCAGCGGGTCCAGGACAGGGGACAATGAGCAGTTCTTC; CDR3aa: CASGSRTGDNEQFF; v_gene: TRBV2; j_gene: TRBJ2-1; d_gene: TRBD1; abundance: .
CDR3nt: TGTGCCAGCAGCCCTTGGGGACTGGCCCTCTTCTATGCCTACGAGCAGTACTTC; CDR3aa: CASSPWGLALFYAYEQYF; v_gene: TRBV11-2; j_gene: TRBJ2-7; d_gene: .; abundance: .
CDR3nt: TGTGCCAGCACCCCAGCGGGAGACTCAGATACGCAGTATTTT; CDR3aa: CASTPAGDSDTQYF; v_gene: TRBV28; j_gene: TRBJ2-3; d_gene: TRBD2; abundance: .
CDR3nt: TGTGCCAGCTCACCACAGGGGGCGGCTGAAGCTTTCTTT; CDR3aa: CASSPQGAAEAFF; v_gene: TRBV18; j_gene: TRBJ1-1; d_gene: TRBD1; abundance: .
CDR3nt: TGTGCCAGCAGCGTAGGCCGGAGCACAGATACGCAGTATTTT; CDR3aa: CASSVGRSTDTQYF; v_gene: TRBV9; j_gene: TRBJ2-3; d_gene: .; abundance: .
CDR3nt: TGTGCCAGCAGTTCCCGGGATACCAGGGAAGCTTTCTTT; CDR3aa: CASSSRDTREAFF; v_gene: TRBV6-2/TRBV6-3; j_gene: TRBJ1-1; d_gene: .; abundance: .
CDR3nt: TGCGCCAGCAGCCAAGCAGGGATCAACACTGAAGCTTTCTTT; CDR3aa: CASSQAGINTEAFF; v_gene: TRBV4-3; j_gene: TRBJ1-1; d_gene: .; abundance: once
CDR3nt: TGTGCCAGCAGCGCGACGTGGACAGGGGGTAAATACGAGCAGTACTTC; CDR3aa: CASSATWTGGKYEQYF; v_gene: TRBV9; j_gene: TRBJ2-7; d_gene: TRBD1; abundance: .
CDR3nt: TGTGCCAGTAGCACGGACAGTCCAATCTCAACCCAGCATTTT; CDR3aa: CASSTDSPISTQHF; v_gene: TRBV19; j_gene: TRBJ1-5; d_gene: .; abundance: .
CDR3nt: TGTGCCAGCACCATGAGGAACTCCAATCAGCCCCAGCATTTT; CDR3aa: CASTMRNSNQPQHF; v_gene: TRBV2; j_gene: TRBJ1-5; d_gene: .; abundance: .
CDR3nt: TGTGCCAGCAGAGCAGTAGCGGGAGCCTCTCCACCGTACAATGAGCAGTTCTTC; CDR3aa: CASRAVAGASPPYNEQFF; v_gene: TRBV7-2; j_gene: TRBJ2-1; d_gene: TRBD2; abundance: once
CDR3nt: TGTGCCAGCAGCGGACAGGGATGGGAGCAGTTCTTC; CDR3aa: CASSGQGWEQFF; v_gene: TRBV7-9; j_gene: TRBJ2-1; d_gene: TRBD1; abundance: .
CDR3nt: TGCGCCAGCAGCCCTCGGACAGACAATTCACCCCTCCACTTT; CDR3aa: CASSPRTDNSPLHF; v_gene: TRBV4-1; j_gene: TRBJ1-6; d_gene: .; abundance: once
CDR3nt: TGTGCCAGCAGTTTTCGGACAGGGTATCGCGAGCAGTACTTC; CDR3aa: CASSFRTGYREQYF; v_gene: TRBV6-5; j_gene: TRBJ2-7; d_gene: TRBD1; abundance: .
CDR3nt: TGTGCCAGCAGCGTAGGGCCCGACAGGGTTGGTGGCTACACCTTC; CDR3aa: CASSVGPDRVGGYTF; v_gene: TRBV9; j_gene: TRBJ1-2; d_gene: TRBD1; abundance: .
CDR3nt: TGTGCCACCAGCAGAGATCGCGGGACTACCGCCGGGGAGCTGTTTTTT; CDR3aa: CATSRDRGTTAGELFF; v_gene: TRBV15; j_gene: TRBJ2-2; d_gene: TRBD2; abundance: .
CDR3nt: TGTGCCAGCAAAAGGGGGGGCGATTCACCCCTCCACTTT; CDR3aa: CASKRGGDSPLHF; v_gene: TRBV6-5; j_gene: TRBJ1-6; d_gene: .; abundance: .
CDR3nt: TGTGCCAGCAGTTTAGTCCGACAGGGGCGGTACGAGCAGTACTTC; CDR3aa: CASSLVRQGRYEQYF; v_gene: TRBV28; j_gene: TRBJ2-7; d_gene: TRBD1; abundance: .
CDR3nt: TGTGCCAGCAGTGCATCATTAGTCGCTAACTACAATGAGCAGTTCTTC; CDR3aa: CASSASLVANYNEQFF; v_gene: TRBV6-1; j_gene: TRBJ2-1; d_gene: .; abundance: .
CDR3nt: TGTGCCAGCAGTCCCACTCCATTAAGCGGGGGGGATGAGCAGTTCTTC; CDR3aa: CASSPTPLSGGDEQFF; v_gene: TRBV5-4; j_gene: TRBJ2-1; d_gene: TRBD2; abundance: .
CDR3nt: TGTGCCAGCAGCTTAAATCCCAGCGGGAGGGAAAAGTACTTC; CDR3aa: CASSLNPSGREKYF; v_gene: TRBV7-2; j_gene: TRBJ2-7; d_gene: TRBD2; abundance: .
CDR3nt: TGTGCCAGCAGCCTTACTAGCGGGGGGGCCTACGAGCAGTACTTC; CDR3aa: CASSLTSGGAYEQYF; v_gene: TRBV6-2/TRBV6-3; j_gene: TRBJ2-7; d_gene: TRBD2; abundance: .
CDR3nt: TGTGCCAGCAGCTTAGAACGGGACACCTCTAACTATGGCTACACCTTC; CDR3aa: CASSLERDTSNYGYTF; v_gene: TRBV7-2; j_gene: TRBJ1-2; d_gene: .; abundance: .
CDR3nt: TGTGCCAGCAGCTCACAGGGGGCTAGCACAGATACGCAGTATTTT; CDR3aa: CASSSQGASTDTQYF; v_gene: TRBV7-3; j_gene: TRBJ2-3; d_gene: TRBD1; abundance: few
CDR3nt: TGTGCCAGCAGCGACCCCCCAGGGGCCAGGAGCAATGAGCAGTTCTTC; CDR3aa: CASSDPPGARSNEQFF; v_gene: TRBV6-2/TRBV6-3; j_gene: TRBJ2-1; d_gene: .; abundance: .
CDR3nt: TGTGCCAGCAGCTTAGAAGGAGCCCCTCGGGTCTTC; CDR3aa: CASSLEGAPRVF; v_gene: TRBV7-2; j_gene: TRBJ2-1; d_gene: .; abundance: .
CDR3nt: TGCAGCGTTGAAGGCGGCGGGATTGGAGTCTACGAGCAGTACTTC; CDR3aa: CSVEGGGIGVYEQYF; v_gene: TRBV29-1; j_gene: TRBJ2-7; d_gene: .; abundance: .
CDR3nt: TGCAGCGTTGTGATTGGGACAGGCGGCACAGATACGCAGTATTTT; CDR3aa: CSVVIGTGGTDTQYF; v_gene: TRBV29-1; j_gene: TRBJ2-3; d_gene: TRBD1; abundance: .
CDR3nt: TGTGCCAGCAGCTTAGGGACAGGGGGGAGCAATCAGCCCCAGCATTTT; CDR3aa: CASSLGTGGSNQPQHF; v_gene: TRBV7-9; j_gene: TRBJ1-5; d_gene: TRBD1; abundance: once
CDR3nt: TGTGCCAGCAGCCAAATCACAGGGTCTAACACCATATATTTT; CDR3aa: CASSQITGSNTIYF; v_gene: TRBV7-2; j_gene: TRBJ1-3; d_gene: .; abundance: .
CDR3nt: TGTGCCAGCAGCACCGGGACAGTACCTGACGAGCAGTACTTC; CDR3aa: CASSTGTVPDEQYF; v_gene: TRBV7-9; j_gene: TRBJ2-7; d_gene: TRBD1; abundance: .
CDR3nt: TGTGCCAGCAGCTTAGAGGGGAGCACAGATACGCAGTATTTT; CDR3aa: CASSLEGSTDTQYF; v_gene: TRBV7-9; j_gene: TRBJ2-3; d_gene: .; abundance: .
CDR3nt: TGTGCCAGCAGAAGTCCTTCGGCGGGGCCCCAGCATTTT; CDR3aa: CASRSPSAGPQHF; v_gene: TRBV6-6; j_gene: TRBJ1-5; d_gene: .; abundance: .
CDR3nt: TGTGCCAGCGGACAGGGGAATTCACCCCTCCACTTT; CDR3aa: CASGQGNSPLHF; v_gene: TRBV28; j_gene: TRBJ1-6; d_gene: TRBD1; abundance: few
CDR3nt: TGTGCCAGTAGTCTCAGGACTAGCGATCGCACAGATACGCAGTATTTT; CDR3aa: CASSLRTSDRTDTQYF; v_gene: TRBV19; j_gene: TRBJ2-3; d_gene: TRBD2; abundance: .
CDR3nt: TGTGCCAGCAGTTCGGACTACACAGATACGCAGTATTTT; CDR3aa: CASSSDYTDTQYF; v_gene: TRBV7-2; j_gene: TRBJ2-3; d_gene: .; abundance: .
CDR3nt: TGTGCCAGCAGTTATAATCCAGGGTACGAAGCTTTCTTT; CDR3aa: CASSYNPGYEAFF; v_gene: TRBV27; j_gene: TRBJ1-1; d_gene: .; abundance: .
CDR3nt: TGTGCCAGCAGCCCACAGGCGGTTGAGCAGTTCTTC; CDR3aa: CASSPQAVEQFF; v_gene: TRBV6-5; j_gene: TRBJ2-1; d_gene: .; abundance: once
CDR3nt: TGTGCCAGTACCCCTAGGCGGGAGGGCTCCTACAATGAGCAGTTCTTC; CDR3aa: CASTPRREGSYNEQFF; v_gene: TRBV19; j_gene: TRBJ2-1; d_gene: TRBD2; abundance: few
CDR3nt: TGTGCCAGCAGTTCGACAGGGCTCAACTATGGCTACACCTTC; CDR3aa: CASSSTGLNYGYTF; v_gene: TRBV28; j_gene: TRBJ1-2; d_gene: TRBD1; abundance: .
CDR3nt: TGTGCCAGCAGCTTAGAAGGGACTAGCGGGAGTCACGAGTACTTC; CDR3aa: CASSLEGTSGSHEYF; v_gene: TRBV7-2; j_gene: TRBJ2-4; d_gene: TRBD2; abundance: .
CDR3nt: TGTGCCAGTAGTGTTACAGGGGCGGGTAATGAAAAACTGTTTTTT; CDR3aa: CASSVTGAGNEKLFF; v_gene: TRBV19; j_gene: TRBJ1-4; d_gene: TRBD1; abundance: .
CDR3nt: TGTGCCAGTAGTACCCGGTCTGACACCGGGGAGCTGTTTTTT; CDR3aa: CASSTRSDTGELFF; v_gene: TRBV19; j_gene: TRBJ2-2; d_gene: .; abundance: .
CDR3nt: TGCGCCAGCAGCCAAGATTTGGGGGGGGCGATGCTTGGCTACACCTTC; CDR3aa: CASSQDLGGAMLGYTF; v_gene: TRBV4-3; j_gene: TRBJ1-2; d_gene: .; abundance: .